Listed below are T cell receptor beta chains from one sample, sequenced in a study of OX40 agonist ivuxolimab in advanced cancers. Here immunoSEQ multiplex PCR was the method, and the copy in TCRdb shows in-frame clones only, minus some. This table holds roughly 60,000 clones, 84% found once. This specimen was CD4+ or CD8+ T cells sorted from blood, taken in a trial of the OX40 agonist ivuxolimab. The receptors originated from an adult with an advanced solid tumor such as melanoma, head and neck, liver or kidney cancer. Both conserved end residues are part of each CDR3. The D gene is left open where the match is weak. Expanded clones are given a class, and other clones once, few, many or no size at all.

size	D	V	J	DNA	CDR3
NA	NA	TRBV21-1	TRBJ2-5	TGTGCCAGCAGCACCCGGACTAGCGGGGGGAAAGAGACCCAGTACTTC	CASSTRTSGGKETQYF
NA	TRBD2	TRBV30	TRBJ2-5	TGTGCCTGGAGTAAAATAACTAGCGGGGGGGGCAGGACGGAGACCCAGTACTTC	CAWSKITSGGGRTETQYF
once	NA	TRBV9	TRBJ1-1	TGTGCCAGCAGCGTAGGGAGGGTGTGGGGCCCGAACACTGAAGCTTTCTTT	CASSVGRVWGPNTEAFF
NA	NA	TRBV4-2	TRBJ1-2	TGTGCCAGCAGCCAAGAGGCCAGCAACTATGGCTACACCTTC	CASSQEASNYGYTF
NA	NA	TRBV15	TRBJ2-1	TGTGCCACCAGCAGAGAGAGCGGCGTCTACAATGAGCAGTTCTTC	CATSRESGVYNEQFF
NA	NA	TRBV30	TRBJ1-2	TGTGCCTGGAGTGTACAAGGGACCCTGTCTAACTATGGCTACACCTTC	CAWSVQGTLSNYGYTF
NA	NA	TRBV5-1	TRBJ2-6	TGCGCCAGCAGCTTGGTAGCCGGAAACTCTGGGGCCAACGTCCTGACTTTC	CASSLVAGNSGANVLTF
few	NA	TRBV2	TRBJ1-2	TGTGCCAGCAAGCGAGCTAACTATGGCTACACCTTC	CASKRANYGYTF
NA	NA	TRBV28	TRBJ1-6	TGTGCCAGCAGTCCAGAGCACTATAATTCACCCCTCCACTTT	CASSPEHYNSPLHF
NA	NA	TRBV19	TRBJ2-7	TGTGCCAGTAGTCTCTCGTTGGGGGGTAACTACGAGCAGTACTTC	CASSLSLGGNYEQYF
few	NA	TRBV7-9	TRBJ2-1	TGTGCCAGCAGCTTAGACCCCTCTCCATTCTTC	CASSLDPSPFF
NA	TRBD1	TRBV6-1	TRBJ1-2	TGTGCCAGCAGTGCCGGGGGGCGGGACAGCTATGGCTACACCTTC	CASSAGGRDSYGYTF
NA	NA	TRBV7-9	TRBJ2-6	TGTGCCAGCGGTGTCTCTGGGGCCAACGTCCTGACTTTC	CASGVSGANVLTF
NA	TRBD2	TRBV11-2	TRBJ2-1	TGTGCCAGCAGTCTGACTAGCGGGAGGAATGAGCAGTTCTTC	CASSLTSGRNEQFF
NA	NA	TRBV4-3	TRBJ1-3	TGCGCCAGCAGCCAACTACAGGGTTCTGGAAACACCATATATTTT	CASSQLQGSGNTIYF